These 29 T cell receptor beta chains originate from one sample sequenced in a study of T cell responses to AZD1222 COVID-19 vaccine. Data came from immunoSEQ multiplex PCR; TCRdb stores just in-frame clones and leaves some out. Seen here are some 180,000 clones, 80% to 95% observed once, and the top ten hold 1.6%. The source material was peripheral blood, sampled on day 0 of AZD1222 vaccination. Receptors were obtained from an adult in good health.

J is TRBJ2-5 and V is TRBV11-2; 10 bases map to TRBD2. This CDR3 is 15 amino acids long. Germline V gene data show CDR1 as SGHAT and CDR2 as FQNNGV. V lost 1 base and J lost 7; bases outside the gene matches: 6. The CDR3 coding sequence is TGTGCCAGCAGCTTAGCTAGCGGGGGCCCGGGGACCCAGTACTTC. It codes for CASSLASGGPGTQYF.

This chain links TRBV12-3 or TRBV12-4 with TRBJ1-1; D remains ambiguous. V lost 4 bases and J lost 3, with 9 bases in between. The CDR3 contains 13 residues. Written as DNA, the CDR3 is TGTGCCAGCAGTTGGAGGGCCGACACTGAAGCTTTCTTT. It yields the protein CASSWRADTEAFF.

This rearrangement joins TRBV6-2 or TRBV6-3 to TRBJ2-1, with 9 bases aligning to TRBD1. The CDR3 length is 18 residues. V was clipped by 4 bases and J by 2 bases; unmatched bases: 12. Germline V gene lookup returns CDR1 MNHEY and CDR2 SVGEGT. The CDR3 DNA reads as TGTGCCAGCAGTTGGGACAGGGATTTATTCTCCCCCTACAATGAGCAGTTCTTC. Its translation: CASSWDRDLFSPYNEQFF.

This sequence joins TRBV27 and TRBJ2-1; 7 bases are shared with TRBD1. This CDR3 has 17 amino acids. Germline values: CDR1 MNHEY, CDR2 SMNVEV (reference sequence). V dropped 4 bases and J dropped 5; count of bases not matched to a gene: 14. CDR3 bases: TGTGCCAGCAGTTCTTACCCCCGACAGGGAAAGGACAATGAGCAGTTCTTC. Amino acid sequence: CASSSYPRQGKDNEQFF.

J is TRBJ2-5 and V is TRBV5-5, with D unclear. The length of the CDR3 is 13 residues. Deletions cut 0 bases from V and 2 bases from J, with 5 bases between. CDR1 and CDR2 from the germline V gene are SGHKS and YYEKEE (reference sequence). CDR3 protein: CASSLGRQETQYF. The DNA for the CDR3 is TGTGCCAGCAGCTTGGGTCGGCAAGAGACCCAGTACTTC. Drawing the rest from reference TRBV5-5 and TRBJ2-5, the complete variable domain is DAGVTQSPTHLIKTRGQQVTLRCSPISGHKSVSWYQQVLGQGPQFIFQYYEKEERGRGNFPDRFSARQFPNYSSELNVNALLLGDSALYLCASSLGRQETQYFGPGTRLLVL.

The chain links TRBV7-9 to TRBJ2-7, with D unresolved. Germline CDR1 reads SEHNR; CDR2 reads FQNEAQ (reference sequence). V was cut by 1 base and J by 1 base, with 17 bases left in between. There are 17 residues in the CDR3. The CDR3 reads CASSLGPPTASSYEQYF. The CDR3 bases are TGTGCCAGCAGCTTAGGACCCCCGACGGCTAGTTCCTACGAGCAGTACTTC.

The rearrangement joins TRBV18 to TRBJ2-3; 8 bases match TRBD2. CDR1 and CDR2 (germline): KGHSH, LQKENI. With 6 bases clipped from V and 1 base from J, the junction kept 12 bases outside the gene matches. The CDR3 contains 17 residues. For the CDR3, the DNA is TGTGCCAGCTCGCTTAGCGGGACCCCGCCCGGCACAGATACGCAGTATTTT. It translates to CASSLSGTPPGTDTQYF.

The chain has TRBV30 and TRBJ1-4; D is possibly TRBD1 (6 bases). CDR1 GTSNPN and CDR2 SVGIG come from the germline V gene (reference sequence). V lost 2 bases, J lost 4 bases, and 11 bases lay in between. This CDR3 contains 14 residues. The CDR3 DNA sequence: TGTGCCTGGAGTCCCGGGACAAATAATGAAAAACTGTTTTTT. It codes for CAWSPGTNNEKLFF.

J is TRBJ2-1 and V is TRBV6-2 or TRBV6-3; a possible D gene is TRBD1 (6 bases). V was trimmed by 2 bases and J by 9 bases, leaving 14 bases between them. The V gene's germline CDR1 is MNHEY and CDR2 SVGEGT. The CDR3 runs to 14 residues. The CDR3 reads CASSYVQGSSEQFF. The CDR3 bases are TGTGCCAGCAGTTACGTCCAGGGGAGCAGTGAGCAGTTCTTC.

This chain links TRBV11-1 with TRBJ2-7; 9 bases match TRBD1. Germline values: CDR1 SGHAT, CDR2 FQDESV (reference sequence). V dropped 5 bases and J dropped 2; count of bases not matched to a gene: 4. CDR3 length: 14 amino acids. This CDR3 is CASSATGGPYEQYF. CDR3 DNA sequence: TGTGCCAGCAGCGCGACAGGGGGGCCCTACGAGCAGTACTTC.

This chain links TRBV2 with TRBJ2-3, with D uncertain. CDR1 SNHLY and CDR2 FYNNEI come from the germline V gene. Deletions cut 5 bases from V and 2 bases from J, with 11 bases between. CDR3 length: 14 amino acids. DNA of the CDR3: TGTGCCAGCAGTAGACAAGAATACACAGATACGCAGTATTTT. It is translated as CASSRQEYTDTQYF.

The chain couples TRBV29-1 to TRBJ2-5, with D possibly being TRBD1 or TRBD2 (5 bases each). The V and J ends lost 7 bases and 1 base respectively, with 13 bases between them. The CDR3 totals 13 residues. Per the germline V gene, CDR1 is SQVTM and CDR2 is ANQGSEA. For the CDR3, the DNA is TGCAGCGGCCATAGGGGACCCCAAGAGACCCAGTACTTC. This translates into CSGHRGPQETQYF. The whole variable domain, remainder taken from reference TRBV29-1 and TRBJ2-5, is SAVISQKPSRDICQRGTSLTIQCQVDSQVTMMFWYRQQPGQSLTLIATANQGSEATYESGFVIDKFPISRPNLTFSTLTVSNMSPEDSSIYLCSGHRGPQETQYFGPGTRLLVL.

The chain combines TRBV19 with TRBJ1-3; maybe TRBD1 (5 bases). The germline CDR1 and CDR2 sequences are LNHDA and SQIVND (reference sequence). Trimming cost V 8 bases and J 4 bases, with 21 bases left between them. The CDR3 totals 16 residues. For the CDR3, the DNA is TGTGCCAGTGGCCCTGGTGCCGGTCGGGGGGGAAACACCATATATTTT. Amino acid sequence: CASGPGAGRGGNTIYF.

This chain joins TRBV5-1 and TRBJ2-1; 11 bases line up with TRBD1. The germline V gene has CDR1 SGHRS and CDR2 YFSETQ. After removal of 4 bases from V and 6 bases from J, the junction contained 9 bases not matched to a gene. The CDR3 runs 16 residues. Here the CDR3 DNA reads TGCGCCAGCAGCCCGAGAGCCGGGACAGGGGGCAATGAGCAGTTCTTC. As protein: CASSPRAGTGGNEQFF.

This sequence joins TRBV7-2 and TRBJ1-3; D unresolved. V was shortened by 10 bases and J by 4 bases, with 11 bases between the two germline ends. Germline CDR1 and CDR2: SGHTA and FQGNSA. The CDR3 contains 12 residues. The CDR3 DNA is TGTGCCACCTCCCCACAGGGAAACACCATATATTTT. This codes for CATSPQGNTIYF.

This sequence joins TRBV2 and TRBJ2-1, with D unresolved. Trimming stripped 8 bases from V and 3 bases from J, with 5 bases between. This CDR3 comprises 11 residues. CDR1 is SNHLY and CDR2 is FYNNEI in the germline V gene. The CDR3 protein is CASLDYNEQFF. The CDR3 nucleotides are TGTGCCAGCCTGGACTACAATGAGCAGTTCTTC.

On this clone: The same CDR3 also results from other DNA sequences found in this sample. The V gene is TRBV7-9, the J gene TRBJ1-4, with a weak D call TRBD1 (6 bases). The CDR3 has 14 residues. Germline V lookup: CDR1 SEHNR, CDR2 FQNEAQ (reference sequence). Trimming removed 3 bases at V and 7 bases at J, with 12 bases between. The CDR3 loop reads CASSLTGGGEKLFF. CDR3 DNA: TGTGCCAGCAGCTTGACAGGCGGGGGTGAAAAACTGTTTTTT.

The chain uses TRBV4-3 and TRBJ1-1, with 7 bases fitting TRBD1. The V and J ends lost 4 bases and 4 bases, in that order; junction bases with no gene match: 12. Germline V gene sequence: CDR1 LGHNA, CDR2 YSLEER. The CDR3 covers 16 residues. The CDR3 sequence is CASSLMGTVRTTEAFF. Written as DNA, the CDR3 is TGCGCCAGCAGCCTCATGGGGACAGTCAGGACCACTGAAGCTTTCTTT.

The V call is TRBV4-3, the J call TRBJ1-2; no clear D. This CDR3 has 13 amino acids. V was shortened by 4 bases and J by 7 bases, with 13 bases between the two germline ends. In germline, CDR1 is LGHNA, CDR2 YSLEER. DNA of the CDR3: TGCGCCAGCAGCCCCTTGACCCGTGGTGGCTACACCTTC. Translating it yields CASSPLTRGGYTF.

The chain carries TRBV7-2 and TRBJ2-7; a possible D gene is TRBD1 (6 bases). CDR3 size: 16 residues. CDR1 is SGHTA and CDR2 is FQGNSA in the germline V gene. The V end lost 5 bases, the J end lost 6 bases, and 23 bases lay between the germline ends. CDR3 bases: TGTGCCAGCAGCCCACAGGGCGCGGGCAGGGCGGGCGAGCAGTACTTC. Translating gives CASSPQGAGRAGEQYF.

This clone was observed a handful of times. In DNA form, the CDR3 reads TGTGCCAGCAGCCAAGTGGCGGGGACTAGCTCCTACGAGCAGTACTTC. It is translated as CASSQVAGTSSYEQYF. V gene TRBV3-1 (or the pseudogene TRBV3-2) combines with J gene TRBJ2-7; 8 bases agree with TRBD2. The V and J ends lost 1 base and 0 bases, in that order; junction bases with no gene match: 5. The CDR3 is 16 amino acids. Germline V gives CDR1 LGHDT, CDR2 YNNKEL (reference sequence).

J is TRBJ2-1 and V is TRBV10-3, with 7 bases aligning to TRBD2. The V segment lost 5 bases and the J segment 7 bases; nucleotides outside the gene matches: 5. From germline, CDR1 is ENHRY and CDR2 SYGVKD. The CDR3 is 13 residues long. The CDR3: CAISQREENEQFF. CDR3 DNA: TGTGCCATCAGTCAGCGGGAAGAGAATGAGCAGTTCTTC.

The CDR3 is CASSRSGGQETQYF. In DNA, the CDR3 is TGTGCCAGCAGCCGTAGCGGGGGACAAGAGACCCAGTACTTC. J is TRBJ2-5 and V is TRBV3-1 (or the pseudogene TRBV3-2), with 9 bases matching TRBD2. The CDR3 length is 14 residues. The trim removed 4 bases at V and 2 bases at J, leaving 2 bases unmatched. Germline-derived CDR1 and CDR2 are LGHDT and YNNKEL (reference sequence).

The rearrangement uses TRBV10-2 and TRBJ1-3; D remains unclear. The CDR3 has 15 residues. Germline CDR1 WSHSY, CDR2 SAAADI. V was pared by 3 bases and J by 4 bases, with 13 bases between. This chain's CDR3 is CASSERNSPGNTIYF. The CDR3 DNA reads TGCGCCAGCAGTGAAAGGAATTCGCCCGGAAACACCATATATTTT.

V and J are TRBV6-1 and TRBJ2-3, with unresolved D. Trimming left V 3 bases short and J 1 base short, with 11 bases between. CDR3 size: 15 residues. The germline V gene encodes CDR1 MNHNS and CDR2 SASEGT. The chain's CDR3 is CASSDYGLGTDTQYF. DNA for the CDR3: TGTGCCAGCAGTGATTACGGGTTAGGCACAGATACGCAGTATTTT.

The rearrangement joins TRBV5-8 to TRBJ1-2; 12 bases map to TRBD1. Germline V gives CDR1 SGHTS, CDR2 YDEGEE. After removal of 4 bases from V and 7 bases from J, the junction contained 8 bases not matched to a gene. The CDR3 covers 15 residues. The CDR3 reads CASSAGQGANRGYTF. Written as DNA, the CDR3 is TGTGCCAGCAGCGCGGGACAGGGGGCTAATCGTGGCTACACCTTC.

The chain is built from TRBV7-8 and TRBJ1-1; D is undetermined. Germline V gene lookup returns CDR1 SGHVS and CDR2 FQNEAQ. The CDR3 runs 12 residues. Between the trimmed V and J ends, which lost 5 bases and 14 bases, there was a span of 18 bases. The CDR3 spells CASSPSGQPGFF. CDR3 bases: TGTGCCAGCAGCCCTTCGGGCCAGCCGGGCTTCTTT.

The V call is TRBV24-1, the J call TRBJ1-1; D gene unclear. From germline, CDR1 is KGHDR and CDR2 SFDVKD. Trimming shortened V by 2 bases and J by 8 bases, and 2 bases separated the two germline ends. This CDR3 has 10 amino acids. The CDR3, as DNA: TGTGCCACCAGTGATTCGGAAGCTTTCTTT. Protein product: CATSDSEAFF.

The chain is built from TRBV4-2 and TRBJ2-3; 9 positions agree with TRBD2. Germline CDR1 reads LGHNA; CDR2 reads YNFKEQ. The CDR3 sequence is 22 residues long. The V segment lost 0 bases and the J segment 0 bases; nucleotides outside the gene matches: 19. CDR3 sequence reads: CASSQDLSVVAGVGLSTDTQYF. The CDR3 coding sequence is TGTGCCAGCAGCCAAGATCTTTCGGTGGTAGCGGGAGTGGGTTTAAGCACAGATACGCAGTATTTT.